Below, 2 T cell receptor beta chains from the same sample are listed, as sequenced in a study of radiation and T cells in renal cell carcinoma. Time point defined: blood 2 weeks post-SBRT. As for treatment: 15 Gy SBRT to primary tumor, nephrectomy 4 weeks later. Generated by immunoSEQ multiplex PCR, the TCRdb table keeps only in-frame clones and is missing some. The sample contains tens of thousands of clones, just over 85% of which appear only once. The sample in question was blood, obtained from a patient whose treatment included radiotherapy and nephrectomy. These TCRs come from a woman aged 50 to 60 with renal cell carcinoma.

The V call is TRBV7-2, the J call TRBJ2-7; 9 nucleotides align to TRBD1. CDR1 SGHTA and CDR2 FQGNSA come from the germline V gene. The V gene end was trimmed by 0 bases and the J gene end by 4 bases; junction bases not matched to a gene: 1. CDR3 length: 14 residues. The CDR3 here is CASSLAGTGYEQYF. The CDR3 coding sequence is TGTGCCAGCAGCTTAGCGGGGACAGGGTACGAGCAGTACTTC.

The CDR3 is CASSLTGGYYGYTF. The CDR3, as DNA: TGTGCCAGCAGCTTGACTGGGGGTTACTATGGCTACACCTTC. V usage is TRBV5-4 and J usage is TRBJ1-2; D may be TRBD1 (5 bases). CDR3 size: 14 residues. The germline CDR1 and CDR2 sequences are SGHNT and YYREEE (reference sequence). The V and J ends lost 1 base and 3 bases respectively, with 10 bases between them.